The source of this T cell receptor beta chain is a study of T cell responses to AZD1222 COVID-19 vaccine. Study outcomes and limitations: There were vaccine-associated CD4 TCRs across spike, dominant at 160-218 and 743-854. Two AZD1222 doses significantly raised spike-specific TCR breadth and depth over controls. Clonal diversity may have been underestimated, and the donors were mostly white British, with more females than males. Just a handful of people given AZD1222 tested seropositive at baseline.

Assay used: immunoSEQ multiplex PCR; TCRdb lists only in-frame clones, some missing. Among 100,000 or so clones listed, roughly 86% were seen once. About this clone: What it binds is unknown.

The CDR3 spans 14 residues. The germline CDR1 and CDR2 sequences are MDHEN and SYDVKM. V was pared by 3 bases and J by 5 bases, with 13 bases between. The chain joins TRBV28 to TRBJ2-5; no clear D gene. The clonotype originates from an adult in good health. The source was peripheral blood, collected on day 0 of AZD1222 vaccination. The CDR3, as DNA: TGTGCCAGCAGTTTTGCTGGTAGTGGGGAGACCCAGTACTTC. It encodes CASSFAGSGETQYF.